This T cell receptor (beta chain) was captured in a study of neurological immune-mediated disorders. To note about this clonotype: At one end the junction does not follow the germline gene, possibly because of a read error.

TCRdb reprocessed the 5' RACE reads with MiXCR, giving one entry per CDR3 protein. This sample has approximately 44,000 distinct CDR3 sequences, with roughly 14% found just once. The CDR3 spans 14 residues. The germline V gene has CDR1 SGHRS and CDR2 YFSETQ. This clonotype originated in a woman aged 60-75 years with HTLV-1-associated myelopathy (HAM/TSP). The specimen sequenced was CD4+ T cells from blood. The chain links TRBV5-1 to TRBJ1-4, with D possibly TRBD1 on 6 matching bases. The DNA of the CDR3 is TGCGCCATCAGCCCGGGGACACATAATGAAAAACTGTTTTTT. It is translated as CAISPGTHNEKLFF.